This T cell receptor beta chain came from a study of T cell changes during pregnancy in multiple sclerosis. Only a few counts were recorded for this clone. The repertoire was sequenced with immunoSEQ multiplex PCR; TCRdb's copy has only in-frame clones and lacks some. The sample records 39,000 or so clones, about 92% being singletons. The junction had 3 bases not matched to a gene; V was cut back by 4 bases and J by 6 bases. Germline-derived CDR1 and CDR2 are SGHVS and FQNEAQ. The CDR3 has 14 residues. This rearrangement joins TRBV7-8 to TRBJ1-5, with TRBD1 identical over 10 bases. The sequence derives from a female donor with multiple sclerosis, enrolled in a pregnancy study. Sequencing was performed on CD8+ T cells from peripheral blood mononuclear cells, taken before pregnancy. The CDR3 loop reads CASSSTGGVQPQHF. In DNA form, the CDR3 reads TGTGCCAGCAGCTCGACAGGGGGCGTTCAGCCCCAGCATTTT.